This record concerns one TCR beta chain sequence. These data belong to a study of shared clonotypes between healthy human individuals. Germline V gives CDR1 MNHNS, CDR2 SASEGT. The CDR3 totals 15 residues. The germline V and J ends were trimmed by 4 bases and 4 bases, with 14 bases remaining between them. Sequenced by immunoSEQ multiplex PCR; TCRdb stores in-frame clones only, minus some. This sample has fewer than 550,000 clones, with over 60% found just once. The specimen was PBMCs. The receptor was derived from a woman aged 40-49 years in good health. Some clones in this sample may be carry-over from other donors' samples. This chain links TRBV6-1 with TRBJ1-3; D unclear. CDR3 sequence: CASSVRQARGNTIYF. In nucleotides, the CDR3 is TGTGCCAGCAGTGTAAGGCAGGCCCGCGGAAACACCATATATTTT.